This TCR beta chain was sequenced during a study of blood T cells in healthy people across ages. Per sample, no less than 5 micrograms of total RNA were extracted. The CDR3 covers 13 residues. Trimming left V 0 bases short and J 13 bases short, with 15 bases between. Per the germline V gene, CDR1 is SGHDN and CDR2 is FVKESK. PCR was performed a second time for about 7 to 11 cycles using a sample-barcoded 5' primer and a J-beta primer mix. Each cDNA molecule carried a tag from a template-switch adaptor that contained 12 random nucleotides. Each sample yielded at least 2.5 million CDR3-containing paired-end reads. TCRdb re-called the 5' RACE reads through MiXCR, storing one row per CDR3 protein. The table records 800,000 to 900,000 distinct CDR3 sequences, 62% of them present only once.

The clonotype originates from a man in his thirties or forties in good health. This chain connects TRBV14 to TRBJ2-5, with D tentatively TRBD2 (7 bases). The sequenced sample consisted of blood. The CDR3 DNA is TGTGCCAGCAGCCAAGAGGGGGGGGCAAGTACGTACTTC. This encodes CASSQEGGASTYF. Full variable domain (outside the CDR3, taken from reference TRBV14 and TRBJ2-5): EAGVTQFPSHSVIEKGQTVTLRCDPISGHDNLYWYRRVMGKEIKFLLHFVKESKQDESGMPNNRFLAERTGGTYSTLKVQPAELEDSGVYFCASSQEGGASTYFGPGTRLLVL.